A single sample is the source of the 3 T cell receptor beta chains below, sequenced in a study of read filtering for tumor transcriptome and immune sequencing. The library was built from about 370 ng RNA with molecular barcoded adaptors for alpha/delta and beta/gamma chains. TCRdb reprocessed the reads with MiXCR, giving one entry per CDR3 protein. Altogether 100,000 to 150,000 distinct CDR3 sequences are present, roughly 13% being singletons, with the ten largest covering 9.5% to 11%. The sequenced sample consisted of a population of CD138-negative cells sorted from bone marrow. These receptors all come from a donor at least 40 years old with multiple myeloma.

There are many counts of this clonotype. The CDR3 region is CSVDRSYGNYMNTEAFF. In DNA, the CDR3 is TGCAGCGTTGATAGGTCGTACGGAAACTACATGAACACTGAAGCTTTCTTT. This sequence joins TRBV29-1 and TRBJ1-1; D remains ambiguous. Germline CDR1 reads SQVTM; CDR2 reads ANQGSEA. The length of the CDR3 is 17 residues. Between the trimmed V and J ends, which lost 3 bases and 0 bases, there was a span of 20 bases.

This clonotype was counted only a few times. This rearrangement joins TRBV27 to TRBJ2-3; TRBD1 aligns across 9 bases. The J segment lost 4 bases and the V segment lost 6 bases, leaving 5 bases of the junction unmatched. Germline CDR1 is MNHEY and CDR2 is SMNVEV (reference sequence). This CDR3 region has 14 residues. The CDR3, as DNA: TGTGCCAGCAGACAGGGGGCGAGTGCAGATACGCAGTATTTT. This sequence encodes CASRQGASADTQYF.

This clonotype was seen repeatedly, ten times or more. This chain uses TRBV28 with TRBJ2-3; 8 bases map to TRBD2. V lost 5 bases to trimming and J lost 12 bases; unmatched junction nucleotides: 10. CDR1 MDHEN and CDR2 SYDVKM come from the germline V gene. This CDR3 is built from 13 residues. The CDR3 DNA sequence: TGTGCCAGCAGTACGCCCGGGACTAGGACTCAGTATTTT. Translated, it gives CASSTPGTRTQYF.